Here is one T cell receptor beta chain with its context. Its antigen remains unidentified. Qualities for individual bases were not recorded, and no much larger clone is one base off. Trimmed from V: 7 bases; trimmed from J: 5 bases; junction bases lacking a gene match: 15. As encoded in the germline V gene, CDR1 is WSHSY while CDR2 is SAAADI. The CDR3 starts with the cysteine, ends with the phenylalanine, and has 16 residues. CDR3 DNA only is kept here, 48 bases in frame from base 1. Library method: the immunoSEQ multiplex PCR assay. This is the immuneACCESS table as TCRdb keeps it, with only in-frame sequences that have V and J called. A part of the clones is gone; compared with another copy, unresolved V genes explain less than half, and the rest is unexplained. Counted in this sample were around 70,000 clones; approximately 92% of them appeared once. Jointly, the top ten make up roughly 2.1% of the sample.

This sample is part of a study of T cell changes during pregnancy in multiple sclerosis (dated by TCRdb to about 2019). With respect to the entire study: In women with multiple sclerosis, the researchers looked at how the T cell repertoire shifted as pregnancy progressed.

The chain employs TRBV10-2 and TRBJ1-2, and 8 bases in between align with TRBD1. The source was peripheral blood, collected in the second trimester of pregnancy. The receptor was derived from a female donor in good health, enrolled as a control in a pregnancy study. The CDR3 is CASTNPRETGVYGYTF. The DNA sequence is as follows: TGCGCCAGCACAAACCCGAGGGAGACAGGGGTTTATGGCTACACCTTC.